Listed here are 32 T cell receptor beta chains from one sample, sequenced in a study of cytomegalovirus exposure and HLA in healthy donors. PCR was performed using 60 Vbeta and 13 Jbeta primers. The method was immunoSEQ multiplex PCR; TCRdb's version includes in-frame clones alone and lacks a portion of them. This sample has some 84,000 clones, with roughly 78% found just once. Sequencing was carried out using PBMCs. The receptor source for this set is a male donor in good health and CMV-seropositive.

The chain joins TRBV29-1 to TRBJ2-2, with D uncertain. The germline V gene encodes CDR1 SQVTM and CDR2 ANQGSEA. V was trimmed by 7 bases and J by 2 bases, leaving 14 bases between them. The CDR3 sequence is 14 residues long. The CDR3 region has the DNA TGCAGCGCCTCCGACCGAGGTAACACCGGGGAGCTGTTTTTT. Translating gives CSASDRGNTGELFF.

The CDR3 protein is CASSFEGNQPQHF. The CDR3 DNA sequence: TGTGCCAGCAGCTTCGAGGGAAATCAGCCCCAGCATTTT. The gene calls are TRBV7-2 and TRBJ1-5; D remains unclear. Germline V gives CDR1 SGHTA, CDR2 FQGNSA. Between the trimmed V and J ends, which lost 3 bases and 4 bases, there was a span of 7 bases. The CDR3 runs to 13 residues.

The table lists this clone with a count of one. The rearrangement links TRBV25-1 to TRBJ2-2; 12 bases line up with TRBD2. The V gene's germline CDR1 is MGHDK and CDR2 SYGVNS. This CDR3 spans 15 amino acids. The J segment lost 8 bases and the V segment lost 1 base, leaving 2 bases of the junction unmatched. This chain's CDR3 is CASSESTSGRGELFF. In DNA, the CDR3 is TGTGCCAGCAGTGAATCGACTAGCGGGAGAGGGGAGCTGTTTTTT.

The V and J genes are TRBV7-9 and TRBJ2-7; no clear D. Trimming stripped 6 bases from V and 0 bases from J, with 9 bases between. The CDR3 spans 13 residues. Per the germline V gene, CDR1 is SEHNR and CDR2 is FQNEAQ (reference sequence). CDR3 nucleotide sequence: TGTGCCAGCAGGGGCACAACCTCCTACGAGCAGTACTTC. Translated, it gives CASRGTTSYEQYF.

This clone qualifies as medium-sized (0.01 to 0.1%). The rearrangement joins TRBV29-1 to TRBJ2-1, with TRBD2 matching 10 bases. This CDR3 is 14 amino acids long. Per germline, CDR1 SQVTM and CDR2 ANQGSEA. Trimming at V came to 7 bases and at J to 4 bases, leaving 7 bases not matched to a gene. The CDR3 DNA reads TGCAGCGCTCCCCCTAGCGGGAGATACAATGAGCAGTTCTTC. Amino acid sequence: CSAPPSGRYNEQFF.

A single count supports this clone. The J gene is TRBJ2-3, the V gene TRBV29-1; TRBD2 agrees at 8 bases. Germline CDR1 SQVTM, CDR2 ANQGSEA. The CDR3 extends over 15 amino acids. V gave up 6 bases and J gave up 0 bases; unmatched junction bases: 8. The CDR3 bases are TGCAGCGTGATACCGGGACTAGTTAGCACAGATACGCAGTATTTT. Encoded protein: CSVIPGLVSTDTQYF.

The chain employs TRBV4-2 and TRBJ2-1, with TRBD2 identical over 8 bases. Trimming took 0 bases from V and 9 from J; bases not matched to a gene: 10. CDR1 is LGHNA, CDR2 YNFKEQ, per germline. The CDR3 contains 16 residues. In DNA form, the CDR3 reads TGTGCCAGCAGCCAAGATCTTCTCAGCGGGAGTGGTGAGCAGTTCTTC. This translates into CASSQDLLSGSGEQFF.

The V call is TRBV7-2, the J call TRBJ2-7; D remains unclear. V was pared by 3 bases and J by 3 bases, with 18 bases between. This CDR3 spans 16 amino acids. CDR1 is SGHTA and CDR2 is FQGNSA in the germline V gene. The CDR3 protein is CASSLSLIWRHYEQYF. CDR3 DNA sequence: TGTGCCAGCAGCTTGTCTCTTATCTGGCGGCACTACGAGCAGTACTTC.

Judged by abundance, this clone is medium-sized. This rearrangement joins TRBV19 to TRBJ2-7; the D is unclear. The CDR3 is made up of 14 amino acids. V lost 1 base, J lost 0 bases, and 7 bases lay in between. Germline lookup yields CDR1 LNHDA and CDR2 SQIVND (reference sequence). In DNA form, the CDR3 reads TGTGCCAGTAGTATAGTTGGCAGCTCCTACGAGCAGTACTTC. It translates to CASSIVGSSYEQYF.

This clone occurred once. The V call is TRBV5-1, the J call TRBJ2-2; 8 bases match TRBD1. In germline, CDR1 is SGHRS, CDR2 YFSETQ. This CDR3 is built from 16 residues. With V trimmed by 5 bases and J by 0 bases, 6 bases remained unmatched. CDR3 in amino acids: CASRLRTGTNTGELFF. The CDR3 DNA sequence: TGCGCCAGCAGGTTGAGGACAGGGACGAACACCGGGGAGCTGTTTTTT.

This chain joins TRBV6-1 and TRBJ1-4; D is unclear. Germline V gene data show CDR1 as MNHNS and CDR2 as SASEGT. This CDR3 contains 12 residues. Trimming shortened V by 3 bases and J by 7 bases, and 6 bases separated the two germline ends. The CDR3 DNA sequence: TGTGCCAGCAGTGAGAGGGCTGAAAAACTGTTTTTT. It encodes CASSERAEKLFF.

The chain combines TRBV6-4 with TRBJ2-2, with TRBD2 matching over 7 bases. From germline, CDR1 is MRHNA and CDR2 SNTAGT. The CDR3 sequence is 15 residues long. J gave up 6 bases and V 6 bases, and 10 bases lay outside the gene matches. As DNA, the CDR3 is TGTGCCAGCAGGCCGGGCGGGAGTGAGGCCGGGGAGCTGTTTTTT. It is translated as CASRPGGSEAGELFF.

This chain's CDR3 is CASSLRLADLPSYEQYF. In nucleotides, the CDR3 is TGTGCCAGCAGTTTAAGACTAGCGGATCTACCCTCCTACGAGCAGTACTTC. The genes are TRBV28 and TRBJ2-7; 9 bases agree with TRBD2. The CDR3 length is 17 residues. Germline trimming cut 2 bases from V and 0 bases from J; bases unmatched to any gene: 8. Germline CDR1 is MDHEN and CDR2 is SYDVKM. Looking up the rest from reference TRBV28 and TRBJ2-7 gives the full variable domain: DVKVTQSSRYLVKRTGEKVFLECVQDMDHENMFWYRQDPGLGLRLIYFSYDVKMKEKGDIPEGYSVSREKKERFSLILESASTNQTSMYLCASSLRLADLPSYEQYFGPGTRLTVT.

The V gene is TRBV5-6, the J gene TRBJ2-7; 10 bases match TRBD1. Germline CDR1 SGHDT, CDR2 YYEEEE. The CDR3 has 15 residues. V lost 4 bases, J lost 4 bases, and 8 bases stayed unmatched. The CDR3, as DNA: TGTGCCAGCAGCAAGGACAGGGGGTTTGGGTACGAGCAGTACTTC. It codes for CASSKDRGFGYEQYF.

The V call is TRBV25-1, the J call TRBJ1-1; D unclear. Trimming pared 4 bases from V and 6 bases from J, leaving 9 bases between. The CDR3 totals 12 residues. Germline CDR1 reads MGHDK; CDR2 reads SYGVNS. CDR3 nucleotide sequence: TGTGCCAGCAGTGCTCTAGACGCTGAAGCTTTCTTT. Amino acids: CASSALDAEAFF.

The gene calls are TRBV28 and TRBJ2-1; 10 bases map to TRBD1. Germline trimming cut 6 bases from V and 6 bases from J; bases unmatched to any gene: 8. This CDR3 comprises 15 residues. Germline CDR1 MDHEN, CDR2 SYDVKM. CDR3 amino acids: CASRKKGQGRNEQFF. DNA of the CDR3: TGTGCCAGCAGAAAAAAGGGACAGGGGCGCAATGAGCAGTTCTTC.

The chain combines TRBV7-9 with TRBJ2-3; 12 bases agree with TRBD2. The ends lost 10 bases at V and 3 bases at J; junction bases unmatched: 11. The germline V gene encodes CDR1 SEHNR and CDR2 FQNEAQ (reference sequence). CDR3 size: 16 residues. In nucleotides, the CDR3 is TGTGCCACCACGACTAGCGGGAGAATTGCGACAGATACGCAGTATTTT. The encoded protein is CATTTSGRIATDTQYF.

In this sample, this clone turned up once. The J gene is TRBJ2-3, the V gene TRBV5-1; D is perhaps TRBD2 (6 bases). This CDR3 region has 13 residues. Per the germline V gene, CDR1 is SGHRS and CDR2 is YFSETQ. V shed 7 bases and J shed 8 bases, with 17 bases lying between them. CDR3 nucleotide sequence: TGCGCCAGCCGGGACTCCCTCTCAGCTACGCAGTATTTT. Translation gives CASRDSLSATQYF. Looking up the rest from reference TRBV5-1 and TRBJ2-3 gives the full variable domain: KAGVTQTPRYLIKTRGQQVTLSCSPISGHRSVSWYQQTPGQGLQFLFEYFSETQRNKGNFPGRFSGRQFSNSRSEMNVSTLELGDSALYLCASRDSLSATQYFGPGTRLTVL.

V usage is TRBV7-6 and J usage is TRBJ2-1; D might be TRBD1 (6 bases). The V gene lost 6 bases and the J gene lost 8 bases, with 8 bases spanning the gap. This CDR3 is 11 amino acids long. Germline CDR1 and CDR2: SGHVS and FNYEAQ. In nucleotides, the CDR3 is TGTGCCAGCAGTCCAGGGGATGAGCAGTTCTTC. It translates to CASSPGDEQFF.

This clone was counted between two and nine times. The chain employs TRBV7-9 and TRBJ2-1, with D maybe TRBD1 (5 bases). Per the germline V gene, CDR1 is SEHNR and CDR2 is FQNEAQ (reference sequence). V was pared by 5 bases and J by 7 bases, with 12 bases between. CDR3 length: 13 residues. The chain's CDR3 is CASSPIGANEQFF. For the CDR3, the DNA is TGTGCCAGCAGCCCCATAGGGGCTAATGAGCAGTTCTTC.

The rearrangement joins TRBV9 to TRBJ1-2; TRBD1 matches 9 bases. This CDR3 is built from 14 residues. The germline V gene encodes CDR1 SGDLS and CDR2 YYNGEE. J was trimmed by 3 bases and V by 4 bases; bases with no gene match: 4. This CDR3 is CASSLTGGDYGYTF. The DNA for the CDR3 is TGTGCCAGCAGCTTAACAGGGGGCGACTATGGCTACACCTTC.

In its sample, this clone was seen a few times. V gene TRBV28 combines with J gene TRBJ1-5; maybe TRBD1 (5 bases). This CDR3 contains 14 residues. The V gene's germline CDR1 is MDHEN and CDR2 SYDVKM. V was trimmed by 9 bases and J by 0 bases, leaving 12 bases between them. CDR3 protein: CASVGRYSNQPQHF. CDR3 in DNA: TGTGCCAGTGTGGGGCGGTATAGCAATCAGCCCCAGCATTTT.

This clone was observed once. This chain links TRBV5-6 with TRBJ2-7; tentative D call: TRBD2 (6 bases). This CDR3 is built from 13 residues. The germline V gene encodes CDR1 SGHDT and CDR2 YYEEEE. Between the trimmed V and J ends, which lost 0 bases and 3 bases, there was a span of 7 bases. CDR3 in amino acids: CASSLGGDYEQYF. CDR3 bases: TGTGCCAGCAGCTTGGGGGGGGACTACGAGCAGTACTTC.

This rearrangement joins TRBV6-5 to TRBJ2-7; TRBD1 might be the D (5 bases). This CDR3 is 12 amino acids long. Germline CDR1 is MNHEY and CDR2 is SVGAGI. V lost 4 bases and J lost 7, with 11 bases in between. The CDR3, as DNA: TGTGCCAGCAGTTTAAGGGGTTTGGAGCAGTACTTC. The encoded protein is CASSLRGLEQYF.

CDR3 sequence (DNA): TGTGCCAGCAGTGAACGTACAGGGGGCACCTACGAGCAGTACTTC. Encoded protein: CASSERTGGTYEQYF. This chain links TRBV6-1 with TRBJ2-7, with 9 positions matching TRBD1. V lost 2 bases and J lost 2; bases outside the gene matches: 4. This CDR3 spans 15 amino acids. Per the germline V gene, CDR1 is MNHNS and CDR2 is SASEGT.

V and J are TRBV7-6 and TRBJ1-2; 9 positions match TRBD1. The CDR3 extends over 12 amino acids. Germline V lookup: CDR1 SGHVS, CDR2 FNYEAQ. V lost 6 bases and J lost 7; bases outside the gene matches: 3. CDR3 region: CASRTGGGGYTF. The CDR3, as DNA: TGTGCCAGCAGGACAGGGGGTGGTGGCTACACCTTC.

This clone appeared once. As DNA, the CDR3 is TGTGCCAGCAGTGAAGGTCGGGTTGTAGAAGAGACCCAGTACTTC. Encoded protein: CASSEGRVVEETQYF. This sequence joins TRBV6-1 and TRBJ2-5, with D uncertain. Trimming took off 1 base at V and 3 bases at J, with 12 bases between the two ends. In germline, CDR1 is MNHNS, CDR2 SASEGT. The CDR3 contains 15 residues.

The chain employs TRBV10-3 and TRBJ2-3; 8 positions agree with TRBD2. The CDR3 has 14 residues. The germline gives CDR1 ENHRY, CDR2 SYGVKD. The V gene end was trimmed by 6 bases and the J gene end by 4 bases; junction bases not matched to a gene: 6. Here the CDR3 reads CAIRPGLGSDTQYF. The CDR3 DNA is TGTGCCATCAGGCCGGGACTAGGGTCAGATACGCAGTATTTT.

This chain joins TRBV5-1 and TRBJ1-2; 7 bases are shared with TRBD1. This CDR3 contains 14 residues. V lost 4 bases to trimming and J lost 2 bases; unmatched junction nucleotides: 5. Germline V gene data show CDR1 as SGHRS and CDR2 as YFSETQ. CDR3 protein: CASSPRDRNYGYTF. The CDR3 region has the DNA TGCGCCAGCAGCCCCCGGGACAGAAACTATGGCTACACCTTC.

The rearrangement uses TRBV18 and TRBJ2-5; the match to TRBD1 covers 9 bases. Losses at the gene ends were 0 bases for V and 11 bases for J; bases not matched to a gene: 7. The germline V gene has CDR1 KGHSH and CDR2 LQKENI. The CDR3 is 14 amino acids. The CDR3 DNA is TGTGCCAGCTCACCACCGGACAGGGGTGGCGCTCAGTACTTC. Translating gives CASSPPDRGGAQYF.

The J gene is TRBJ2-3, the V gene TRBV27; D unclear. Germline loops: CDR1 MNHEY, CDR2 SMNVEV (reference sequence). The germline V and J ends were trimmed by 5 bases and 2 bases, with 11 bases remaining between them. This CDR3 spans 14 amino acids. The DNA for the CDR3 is TGTGCCAGCAGTATCCTCCAGAACACAGATACGCAGTATTTT. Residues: CASSILQNTDTQYF.

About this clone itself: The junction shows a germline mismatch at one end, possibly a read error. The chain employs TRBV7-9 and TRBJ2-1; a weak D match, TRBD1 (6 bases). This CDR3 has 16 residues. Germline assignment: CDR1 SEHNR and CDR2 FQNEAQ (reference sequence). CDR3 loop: CSSSSPGQFVGNEQFF. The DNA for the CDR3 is TGTTCCAGCAGCTCTCCGGGACAATTTGTTGGCAATGAGCAGTTCTTC.